This TCR beta chain emerged from a study of monozygotic twins with inflammatory bowel disease. On this clonotype itself: Its target is unknown.

This CDR3 spans 15 amino acids. Looked up from germline, CDR1 is LGHNT and CDR2 is FRNRAP. Findings and limits, study-wide: No separation of different T cell subtypes was possible.

TCRdb reanalyzed the 5' RACE reads, giving one entry per CDR3 protein sequence and no DNA. This sample carries 400,000 or so distinct CDR3 sequences, with about 2.3% going to the ten biggest clones. The chain uses TRBV12-5 and TRBJ2-1; TCRdb's D call, TRBD2, is unchecked because there is no DNA. The sequencing input was blood. The sequence was obtained from a human donor with ulcerative colitis or Crohn's disease, or a healthy co-twin of an affected twin (not recorded which). The CDR3 spells CASGLSGLYYNEQFF.